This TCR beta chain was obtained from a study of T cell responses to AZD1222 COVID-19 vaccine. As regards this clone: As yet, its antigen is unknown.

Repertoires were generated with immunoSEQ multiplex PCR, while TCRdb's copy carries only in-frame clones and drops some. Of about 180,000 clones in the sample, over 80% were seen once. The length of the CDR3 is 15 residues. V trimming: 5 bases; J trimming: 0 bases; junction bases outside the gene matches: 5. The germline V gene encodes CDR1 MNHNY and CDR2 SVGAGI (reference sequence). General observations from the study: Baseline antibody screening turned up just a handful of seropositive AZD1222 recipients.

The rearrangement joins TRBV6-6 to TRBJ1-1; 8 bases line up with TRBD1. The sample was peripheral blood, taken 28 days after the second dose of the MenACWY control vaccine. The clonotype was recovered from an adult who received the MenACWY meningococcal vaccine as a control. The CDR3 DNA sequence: TGTGCCAGCAGTGACCCGGGACAGGTGAACACTGAAGCTTTCTTT. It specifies CASSDPGQVNTEAFF.